The rows below give T cell receptor beta chains drawn from one sample of a study of chemoradiotherapy in HPV16-positive cancers. Generated by immunoSEQ multiplex PCR, the TCRdb table keeps only in-frame clones and is missing some. This sample has hundreds of clones, with roughly 92% found just once. The starting material was tumor tissue, obtained from a patient who underwent chemoradiotherapy. The source is a human donor with HPV-associated anogenital cancer. Both conserved end residues are part of each CDR3. Each record gives: V gene, J gene, CDR3 protein.

>TRBV4-2|TRBJ1-1
CASSQGAEAFF
>TRBV2|TRBJ2-6
CASSLQGSGANVLTF
>TRBV30|TRBJ2-7
CAGSRGGYEQYF
>TRBV7-8|TRBJ2-7
CASSFRWEQYF
>TRBV6-6|TRBJ2-7
CASSYSTTSSYEQYF
>TRBV28|TRBJ2-5
CASRRRGASRETQYF
>TRBV11-2|TRBJ1-1
CASSLGVNTEAFF
>TRBV4-3|TRBJ2-7
CASSQGGEEQYF
>TRBV6-1|TRBJ2-1
CASSEELSVGLPYNEQFF
>TRBV6-1|TRBJ2-1
CASSEAGLAGANEQFF
>TRBV21-1|TRBJ2-3
CASRSIAGGFTDTQYF
>TRBV2|TRBJ2-2
CASSVDRELFF
>TRBV9|TRBJ1-2
CASSEGLGNYGYTF
>TRBV4-1|TRBJ2-5
CASSQEQGARETQYF
>TRBV11-2|TRBJ2-7
CASSPQGVYEQYF
>TRBV2|TRBJ1-4
CASSEEPNEKLFF
>TRBV10-3|TRBJ2-6
CAISELGSGANVLTF
>TRBV9|TRBJ2-3
CASSPEVGAAFTDTQYF
>TRBV5-1|TRBJ2-1
CASSHRDRGVNEQFF
>TRBV27|TRBJ1-6
CASSSKQGNTSPLHF